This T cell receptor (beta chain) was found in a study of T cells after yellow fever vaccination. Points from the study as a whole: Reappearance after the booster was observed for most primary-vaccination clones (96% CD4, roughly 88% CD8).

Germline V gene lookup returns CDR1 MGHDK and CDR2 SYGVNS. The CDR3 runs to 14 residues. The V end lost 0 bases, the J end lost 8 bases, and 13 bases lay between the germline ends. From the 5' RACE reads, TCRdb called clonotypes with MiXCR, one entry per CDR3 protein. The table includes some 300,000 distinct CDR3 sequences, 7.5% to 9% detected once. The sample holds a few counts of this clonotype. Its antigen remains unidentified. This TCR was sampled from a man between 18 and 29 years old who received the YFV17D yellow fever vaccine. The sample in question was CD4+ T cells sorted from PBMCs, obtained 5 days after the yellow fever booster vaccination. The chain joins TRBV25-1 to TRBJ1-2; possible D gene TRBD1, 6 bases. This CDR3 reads CASSEYTGARGYTF. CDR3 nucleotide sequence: TGTGCCAGCAGTGAATATACGGGGGCGAGGGGCTACACCTTC.